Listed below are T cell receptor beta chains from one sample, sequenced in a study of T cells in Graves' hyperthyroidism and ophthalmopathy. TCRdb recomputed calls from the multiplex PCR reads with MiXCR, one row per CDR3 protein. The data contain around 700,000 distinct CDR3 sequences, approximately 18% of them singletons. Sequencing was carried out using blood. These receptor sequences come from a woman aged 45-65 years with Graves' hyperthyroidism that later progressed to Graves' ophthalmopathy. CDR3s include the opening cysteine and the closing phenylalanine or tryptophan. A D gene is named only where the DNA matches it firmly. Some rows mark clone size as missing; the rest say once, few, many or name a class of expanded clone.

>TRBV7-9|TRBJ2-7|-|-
TGTGCCAGCAGCTCGGGAGACGGGGTTGCCTACGAGCAGTACTTC
CASSSGDGVAYEQYF
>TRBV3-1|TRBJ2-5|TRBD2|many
TGTGCCAGCAGCGACATCCTAGCGGGGGCCAAAGAGACCCAGTACTTC
CASSDILAGAKETQYF
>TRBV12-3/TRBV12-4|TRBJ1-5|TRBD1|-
TGTGCCAGCAGTTCACAGGGGGGATACAATCAGCCCCAGCATTTT
CASSSQGGYNQPQHF
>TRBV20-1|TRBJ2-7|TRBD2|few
TGCAGTGCTAGAGATCACTCCGGGGGGGATTCCTACGAGCAGTACTTC
CSARDHSGGDSYEQYF
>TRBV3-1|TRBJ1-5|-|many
TGTGCCAGCAGCCCCACGAGGGTTCTTGGTCAGCCCCAGCATTTT
CASSPTRVLGQPQHF
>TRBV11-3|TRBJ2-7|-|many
TGTGCCAGCAGCTTCTTGTACGAGCAGTACTTC
CASSFLYEQYF
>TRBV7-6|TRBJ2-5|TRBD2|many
TGTGCCAGCAGCTTTAGCGGGGGGTACCAAGAGACCCAGTACTTC
CASSFSGGYQETQYF
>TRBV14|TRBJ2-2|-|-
TGTGCCAGCAGCCAAGTGGCGGCCGGGGAGCTGTTTTTT
CASSQVAAGELFF
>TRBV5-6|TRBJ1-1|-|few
TGTGCCAGCAGCCCGAATCCACCTATGGGGACTACTGAAGCTTTCTTT
CASSPNPPMGTTEAFF
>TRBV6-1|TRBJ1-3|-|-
TGTGCCCGCAGGGGCCAGGGCTCTGGAAACACCATATATTTT
CARRGQGSGNTIYF
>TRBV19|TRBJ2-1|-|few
TGTGCCAGTAGTATCGAGGACACGTCCTACAATGAGCAGTTCTTC
CASSIEDTSYNEQFF
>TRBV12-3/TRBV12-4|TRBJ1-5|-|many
TGTGCCAGCAGTGAAGGGGTGGGCAATCAGCCCCAGCATTTT
CASSEGVGNQPQHF
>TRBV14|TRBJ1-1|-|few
TGTGCCAGCAGCCAAGTCTGGACTGAAGCTTTCTTT
CASSQVWTEAFF
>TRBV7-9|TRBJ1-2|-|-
TGTGCCAGCAGCCCACCTTTGGGACCGAGAAACTATGGCTACACCTTC
CASSPPLGPRNYGYTF
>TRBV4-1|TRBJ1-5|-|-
TGCGCCAGCAGCGAAGGCGGTGTCCGTGGGGATCAGCCCCAGCATTTT
CASSEGGVRGDQPQHF
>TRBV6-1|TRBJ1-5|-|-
TGTGCCAGCAGTTATAACAGGGAATCACAGCCCCAGCATTTT
CASSYNRESQPQHF
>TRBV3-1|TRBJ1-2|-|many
TGTGCCAGCAGCCAAGAAGGAAGGGGCTACACCTTC
CASSQEGRGYTF
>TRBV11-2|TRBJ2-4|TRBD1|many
TGTGCCAGCAACAAAGACAGGGGGCTGGACATTCAGTACTTC
CASNKDRGLDIQYF
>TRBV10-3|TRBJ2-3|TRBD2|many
TGTGCCATCAGTGAGTCACCCGTGGGACTAGCGGCAGATACGCAGTATTTT
CAISESPVGLAADTQYF
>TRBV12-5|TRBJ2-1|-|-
TGTGCTAGTGGTTTTCCCGGACCTTACTACAATGAGCAGTTCTTC
CASGFPGPYYNEQFF
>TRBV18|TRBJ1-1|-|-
TGTACCAGCTCAACTAAAGTGAACACTGAAGCTTTCTTT
CTSSTKVNTEAFF
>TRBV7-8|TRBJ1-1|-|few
TGTGCCAGCAGCTTAGCCCCCGAAATGAACACTGAAGCTTTCTTT
CASSLAPEMNTEAFF
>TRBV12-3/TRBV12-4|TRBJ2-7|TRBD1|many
TGTGCCAGCAGGACCGGGACAGGCTACGAGCAGTACTTC
CASRTGTGYEQYF
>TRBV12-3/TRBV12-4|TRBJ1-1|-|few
TGTGCCAGCAGGGCCGCGGGCCTCCTGGTAGCTTTCTTT
CASRAAGLLVAFF
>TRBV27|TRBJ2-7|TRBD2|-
TGTGCCAGCAGCCCCGGACTAGCGTTCACCTACGAGCAGTACTTC
CASSPGLAFTYEQYF
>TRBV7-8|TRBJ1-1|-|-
TGTGCCAGCAGCTCCCCGGCGGGGGCCATGGACACTGAAGCTTTCTTT
CASSSPAGAMDTEAFF
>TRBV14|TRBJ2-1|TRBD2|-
TGTGCCAGCAGCCAAGCGCTAGCGGGGGGGCCAGAGCAGTTCTTC
CASSQALAGGPEQFF
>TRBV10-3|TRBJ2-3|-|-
TGTGCCATCAACTCCAGGACGGACACAGATACGCAGTATTTT
CAINSRTDTDTQYF
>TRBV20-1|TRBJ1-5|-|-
TGCAGTGCTAGAGATAGGAATCAGCCCCAGCATTTT
CSARDRNQPQHF
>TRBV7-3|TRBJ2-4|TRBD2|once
TGTGCCAGCAGCTTAGCTAGCGGGGGGTCAAACATTCAGTACTTC
CASSLASGGSNIQYF
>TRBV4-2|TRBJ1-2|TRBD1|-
TGTGCCAGCAGCCTAGCCGGGACAGGGGAGGGCTACACCTTC
CASSLAGTGEGYTF
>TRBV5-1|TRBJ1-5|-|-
TGCGCCAGCAGCTCGGGACGGGAAAATCAGCCCCAGCATTTT
CASSSGRENQPQHF
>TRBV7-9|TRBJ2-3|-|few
TGTGCCAGCAGCCTAACCGGAATGGACACAGATACGCAGTATTTT
CASSLTGMDTDTQYF
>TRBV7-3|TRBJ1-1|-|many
TGTGCCAGCAGCTTAACCGCGGAGGTACACACTGAAGCTTTCTTT
CASSLTAEVHTEAFF
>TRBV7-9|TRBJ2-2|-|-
TGTGCCAGCACCTTGGACACCGGGGAGCTGTTTTTT
CASTLDTGELFF
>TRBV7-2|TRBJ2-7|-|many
TGTGCCAGCAGCCTCTTCTCCTACGAGCAGTACTTC
CASSLFSYEQYF
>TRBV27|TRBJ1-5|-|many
TGTGCCAGCAGCCCCCGGGACAGCAATCAGCCCCAGCATTTT
CASSPRDSNQPQHF
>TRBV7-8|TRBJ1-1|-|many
TGTGCCAGCAGCCGTACGCGAGACGGTGGAGCTTTCTTT
CASSRTRDGGAFF
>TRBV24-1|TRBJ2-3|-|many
TGTGCCACCAGTGATTCTCCGTCCGCAGATACGCAGTATTTT
CATSDSPSADTQYF
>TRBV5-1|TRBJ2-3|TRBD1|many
TGCGCCAGCAGCCAAGGGACAGCGGCTGGCACAGATACGCAGTATTTT
CASSQGTAAGTDTQYF
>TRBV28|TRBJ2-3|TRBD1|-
TGTGCCAGCAGTTTGGGCAGGGGGCTCTCAGATACGCAGTATTTT
CASSLGRGLSDTQYF
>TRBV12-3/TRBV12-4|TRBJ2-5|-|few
TGTGCCAGCAGTTTAGTGACGGAGACCCAGTACTTC
CASSLVTETQYF
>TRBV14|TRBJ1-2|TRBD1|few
TGTGCCAGCAGTCTTCGACGGGACAGGGTCTATGGCTACACCTTC
CASSLRRDRVYGYTF
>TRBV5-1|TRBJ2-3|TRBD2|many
TGCGCCAGCAGCTTGAGCGGGGGCCCAGATACGCAGTATTTT
CASSLSGGPDTQYF
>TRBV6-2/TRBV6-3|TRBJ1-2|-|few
TGTGCCAGCACCCTCGGACAAATCCATGGCTACACCTTC
CASTLGQIHGYTF
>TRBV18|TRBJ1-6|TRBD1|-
TGTGCCAGCTCACCATTGACAGGGGAGTCACCCCTCCACTTT
CASSPLTGESPLHF
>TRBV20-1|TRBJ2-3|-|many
TGCAGTGCTAGTAATGGGGGGAGAGGTACAGATACGCAGTATTTT
CSASNGGRGTDTQYF
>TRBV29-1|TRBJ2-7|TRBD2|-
TGCAGCGTTGGGTCTAGCGGAAGCTCCTACGAGCAGTACTTC
CSVGSSGSSYEQYF